The T cell receptor beta chain described here comes from a study of cytomegalovirus exposure and HLA in healthy donors. Study-level points and caveats: A later analysis linked a missense DCLRE1C variant to TCR beta V- and J-gene trimming. The listing of roughly 160 TCR beta chains classed them as cytomegalovirus-associated. Most of the TCR beta V segments (in an earlier analysis) were productive either about 90% or about 30% of the time. It emerged from a later analysis that several of the most significant clusters appeared to be linked to common viral pathogens.

Primers for the PCR totalled 60 Vbeta and 13 Jbeta. Measured with immunoSEQ multiplex PCR; TCRdb has only the in-frame clones, and not every one. Among 150,000 to 200,000 clones listed, over 70% were seen once. J lost 5 bases, V lost 0 bases, and 7 bases had no gene match. Germline lookup yields CDR1 MGHRA and CDR2 YSYEKL. The CDR3 sequence is 18 residues long. As for this clone: No antigen is known for it.

This sequence joins TRBV4-1 and TRBJ2-1, with 13 bases that match TRBD2. The specimen sequenced was PBMCs. The clonotype was recovered from a male donor in good health and CMV-seronegative. The DNA of the CDR3 is TGCGCCAGCAGCCAAGAAGGGGGACTAGCGGGGCGCAACAATGAGCAGTTCTTC. It codes for CASSQEGGLAGRNNEQFF.